This TCR beta chain was observed in a study of shared clonotypes between healthy human individuals. About this clone itself: Its specificity is unknown.

General study points: Shared clonotypes across all four donors exceeded non-shared ones in generation probability.

The DNA input per sorted-subset replicate PCR was roughly 0.2 ug, corresponding to roughly 30,000 T cell genomes. Measured with immunoSEQ multiplex PCR; TCRdb has only the in-frame clones, and not every one. The profile shows roughly 320,000 clones, about nine tenths of them singletons. Among the donors, all were Caucasian adults who lived in Nashville, Tennessee. The authors combined CD45RO+ cells with CCR7-negative CD45RA+ TemRA cells as CD8 memory. The CDR3 sequence is 11 residues long. Germline V CDR1 and CDR2: SEHNR, FQNEAQ (reference sequence). Between the trimmed V and J ends, which lost 1 base and 13 bases, there was a span of 5 bases.

The source is a man between 18 and 29 years old in good health. This chain joins TRBV7-9 and TRBJ1-6; D is unresolved. Material: memory CD8+ T cells sorted from blood. Described subset: CD45RO+ cells pooled with CCR7-negative TemRA cells. In nucleotides, the CDR3 is TGTGCCAGCAGCTTAGGGGAGCCCCTCCACTTT. This sequence encodes CASSLGEPLHF.